These T cell receptor beta chains were read from a single sample in a study of cytomegalovirus exposure and HLA in healthy donors. The table came from immunoSEQ multiplex PCR; TCRdb's copy has only in-frame clones and leaves some out. The sample shows around 140,000 clones, around 80% of them seen only once. The specimen sequenced was PBMCs. All receptors come from a woman in her sixties in good health and CMV-seropositive. CDR3s include the opening cysteine and the closing phenylalanine or tryptophan. A D gene is named only where the DNA matches it firmly.

v_gene	d_gene	j_gene	CDR3aa
TRBV9	NA	TRBJ1-3	CASSTSGSSGNTIYF
TRBV5-6	NA	TRBJ1-2	CASIDDRSRGYTF
TRBV5-6	NA	TRBJ1-2	CASSLDGTGGAYGYTF
TRBV7-2	TRBD2	TRBJ2-7	CASSGTSYEQYF
TRBV9	NA	TRBJ2-2	CASSPRWTANTGELFF
TRBV28	TRBD1	TRBJ1-5	CASSNTGGLNQPQHF
TRBV2	TRBD2	TRBJ2-7	CASSTTSVYEQYF
TRBV28	TRBD2	TRBJ2-5	CASSLSLGLAGGNRETQYF
TRBV18	TRBD2	TRBJ2-3	CASSSRTSGLITDTQYF
TRBV9	NA	TRBJ2-3	CASSVAGGRGAGRGTDTQYF
TRBV9	TRBD1	TRBJ1-4	CASSVGDRGPEKLFF
TRBV28	TRBD1	TRBJ1-2	CASSSQGADGYTF
TRBV18	TRBD1	TRBJ2-7	CASSPGTGGAYEQYF
TRBV6-5	NA	TRBJ2-3	CASRTGTKRDTQYF
TRBV5-1	TRBD2	TRBJ2-3	CASSPMGTSGGDTQYF
TRBV10-3	TRBD2	TRBJ2-7	CAIRGEGGRSEQYF
TRBV4-1	TRBD1	TRBJ2-5	CASSQTGDWKTQYF
TRBV7-8	NA	TRBJ1-1	CASSYRHHGEAFF
TRBV6-1	NA	TRBJ2-7	CASNRRGSYEQYF
TRBV29-1	TRBD1	TRBJ2-7	CSALRDRGYEQYF
TRBV5-1	TRBD2	NA	CASSASPSGSLYEQYF
TRBV30	TRBD2	TRBJ2-3	CAWSGKAGYTDTQYF
TRBV18	NA	TRBJ1-4	CASSSILGAEKLFF
TRBV21-1	NA	TRBJ2-7	CASSKSVSSAYEQYF
TRBV7-9	NA	TRBJ1-1	CASSLSRRTEAFF
TRBV7-8	NA	TRBJ2-5	CASSLAETQYF
TRBV4-1	NA	TRBJ2-3	CASSPTAIDTQYF
TRBV7-3	TRBD2	TRBJ2-1	CASSWGSGRAANEQFF
TRBV15	NA	TRBJ1-1	CATSRDRVTEAFF
TRBV28	TRBD1	TRBJ2-7	CASSLGQGALHSYEQYF
TRBV5-6	NA	TRBJ1-1	CASSLPLRYTEAFF
TRBV27	TRBD2	TRBJ2-7	CASSPGLQYYEQYF
TRBV18	NA	TRBJ2-7	CASSTGSSYEQYF